Below, 32 T cell receptor beta chains from the same sample are listed, as sequenced in a study of T-cell reconstitution after alpha-beta-depleted transplantation in children. A TCRbeta library incorporating unique molecular identifiers was prepared. TCRdb called the PCR reads again in MiXCR, with one record for every CDR3 protein. The sample holds approximately 500,000 distinct CDR3 sequences, approximately 10% seen once. This material consisted of PBMCs, taken before TCRalphabeta/CD19-depleted stem cell transplant. These receptors were obtained from a child aged 2 to 9 with inherited bone marrow failure, due to receive a stem cell transplant.

The rearrangement uses TRBV19 and TRBJ2-1, with TRBD2 as a possible D gene (6 bases). CDR1 LNHDA and CDR2 SQIVND come from the germline V gene (reference sequence). Trimming removed 3 bases at V and 0 bases at J, with 18 bases between. This CDR3 is 18 amino acids long. Written as DNA, the CDR3 is TGTGCCAGTAGTATGGAGGTGGGAGGACGGAGCTCCTACAATGAGCAGTTCTTC. As protein: CASSMEVGGRSSYNEQFF.

At least ten counts were recorded for this clonotype. The J gene is TRBJ1-1, the V gene TRBV27; D is possibly TRBD1 (5 bases). V lost 0 bases and J lost 1, with 9 bases in between. The CDR3 runs 15 residues. In germline, CDR1 is MNHEY, CDR2 SMNVEV (reference sequence). The CDR3, as DNA: TGTGCCAGCAGTTTATCGCCAGGGCGGAACACTGAAGCTTTCTTT. It translates to CASSLSPGRNTEAFF.

This clonotype came up many times. This chain links TRBV27 with TRBJ1-5; the D is unclear. CDR3 length equals 13 residues. Trimming took off 8 bases at V and 3 bases at J, with 11 bases between the two ends. CDR1 and CDR2 from the germline V gene are MNHEY and SMNVEV (reference sequence). The DNA for the CDR3 is TGTGCCAGCGGGGAGCAAGTCAATCAGCCCCAGCATTTT. It encodes CASGEQVNQPQHF.

In regard to this clonotype: Just one base apart from a much larger clone, this may be a read error. This chain uses TRBV12-3 or TRBV12-4 with TRBJ2-3; a weak D match, TRBD2 (5 bases). Trimming removed 8 bases at V and 2 bases at J, with 14 bases between. The CDR3 totals 14 residues. The CDR3 DNA sequence: TGTGCCAGCTCCGAAAGCGGAATCACAGATACGCAGTATTTT. Its translation is CASSESGITDTQYF.

This clonotype has just a few counts. V and J are TRBV28 and TRBJ1-3, with D unclear. The germline gives CDR1 MDHEN, CDR2 SYDVKM. The CDR3 spans 13 residues. Deletions cut 2 bases from V and 2 bases from J, with 4 bases between. The CDR3 sequence: CASSLGAGNTIYF. CDR3 nucleotides: TGTGCCAGCAGTTTAGGGGCTGGAAACACCATATATTTT. Looking up the rest from reference TRBV28 and TRBJ1-3 gives the full variable domain: DVKVTQSSRYLVKRTGEKVFLECVQDMDHENMFWYRQDPGLGLRLIYFSYDVKMKEKGDIPEGYSVSREKKERFSLILESASTNQTSMYLCASSLGAGNTIYFGEGSWLTVV.

This clonotype has a count of ten or more. The rearrangement links TRBV7-9 to TRBJ2-5, with D hard to call. Germline V gene lookup returns CDR1 SEHNR and CDR2 FQNEAQ (reference sequence). The V gene lost 5 bases and the J gene lost 2 bases, with 9 bases spanning the gap. The CDR3 consists of 13 residues. This CDR3 reads CASSHQFQETQYF. CDR3 DNA sequence: TGTGCCAGCAGCCACCAGTTTCAAGAGACCCAGTACTTC.

The sample holds many counts of this clonotype. V is TRBV3-1 and J is TRBJ2-1; the D is unclear. Per germline, CDR1 LGHDT and CDR2 YNNKEL (reference sequence). V dropped 1 base and J dropped 7 bases, with 8 bases sitting between them. CDR3 length: 13 amino acids. For the CDR3, the DNA is TGTGCCAGCAGCCAAGGTTACGGGAATGAGCAGTTCTTC. Encoded protein: CASSQGYGNEQFF.

About this clonotype: Relative to the germline gene, one junction end is altered; a read error may explain this. This chain links TRBV2 with TRBJ1-5; D is undetermined. Germline CDR1 is SNHLY and CDR2 is FYNNEI. This CDR3 has 13 amino acids. CDR3 coding DNA: TGTGCCAGCAGTGAACGGCATCTGCAGCCCCCGCATTTT. Translating it yields CASSERHLQPPHF.

As regards this clonotype: The junction differs from germline at one of its ends, possibly a read error. The chain joins TRBV7-9 to TRBJ2-7, with D unclear. The CDR3 has 11 residues. Per the germline V gene, CDR1 is SEHNR and CDR2 is FQNEAQ (reference sequence). Here the CDR3 reads CASRLDGEQYF. As DNA, the CDR3 is TGTGCCAGCAGATTAGACGGAGAGCAGTACTTC.

This clonotype was counted only a few times. The chain has TRBV11-2 and TRBJ2-3, with TRBD1 identical over 12 bases. V lost 4 bases, J lost 0 bases, and 8 bases stayed unmatched. The length of the CDR3 is 18 residues. The germline CDR1 and CDR2 sequences are SGHAT and FQNNGV. This CDR3 reads CASSSGTGGFPSTDTQYF. CDR3 nucleotides: TGTGCCAGCAGCTCCGGGACAGGGGGCTTTCCTAGCACAGATACGCAGTATTTT.

As concerns this clonotype: Likely a read error: the CDR3 ends without its conserved phenylalanine or tryptophan. This sequence joins TRBV5-1 and TRBJ2-1, with D hard to call. The V and J ends lost 0 bases and 8 bases respectively, with 24 bases between them. This CDR3 region has 18 residues. CDR1 and CDR2 from the germline V gene are SGHRS and YFSETQ. CDR3 bases: TGCGCCAGCAGCTTGGCTTACGACCGGCCCGGGTTTTCCGATGAGCAGTTCTTA. The encoded protein is CASSLAYDRPGFSDEQFL.

There are a few counts of this clonotype. The gene calls are TRBV11-2 and TRBJ2-1; TRBD2 matches 11 bases. Germline-derived CDR1 and CDR2 are SGHAT and FQNNGV. The CDR3 has 16 residues. V shed 6 bases and J 5 bases; nucleotides not matched to a gene: 9. The CDR3 here is CASRLATSGRNNEQFF. The CDR3 coding sequence is TGTGCCAGCAGGCTCGCCACTAGCGGGAGAAACAATGAGCAGTTCTTC.

This clonotype was recorded many times. The genes are TRBV5-1 and TRBJ1-1; 7 bases are shared with TRBD1. Germline V gene sequence: CDR1 SGHRS, CDR2 YFSETQ. CDR3 length: 17 residues. The trim removed 0 bases at V and 5 bases at J, leaving 13 bases unmatched. The CDR3 is CASSLVGFSPRGTEAFF. CDR3 DNA sequence: TGCGCCAGCAGCTTGGTCGGGTTCTCACCCAGGGGGACTGAAGCTTTCTTT.

The rearrangement joins TRBV12-3 or TRBV12-4 to TRBJ2-2; possibly TRBD2 for D (5 bases). V was pared by 5 bases and J by 0 bases, with 16 bases between. This CDR3 has 17 amino acids. The CDR3 protein is CASSRALGGSNTGELFF. CDR3 bases: TGTGCCAGCAGTCGGGCTTTGGGCGGGTCGAACACCGGGGAGCTGTTTTTT.

This clonotype was picked up many times. V is TRBV30 and J is TRBJ2-2; D possibly uses TRBD1 or TRBD2 (6 bases each). Trimming pared 1 base from V and 6 bases from J, leaving 12 bases between. Per germline, CDR1 GTSNPN and CDR2 SVGIG (reference sequence). There are 14 residues in the CDR3. CDR3 sequence: CAWSDGGRAGELFF. CDR3 nucleotide sequence: TGTGCCTGGAGTGACGGGGGCAGGGCCGGGGAGCTGTTTTTT.

This clonotype has only a few counts. This chain links TRBV9 with TRBJ2-5; D call uncertain. The CDR3 loop spans 13 amino acids. V lost 2 bases and J lost 5, with 10 bases in between. Germline values: CDR1 SGDLS, CDR2 YYNGEE. CDR3 region: CASSVSHWETQYF. DNA of the CDR3: TGTGCCAGCAGCGTCTCACACTGGGAGACCCAGTACTTC.

As concerns this clonotype: A clone one base away is much larger, so this may be a read error. The CDR3 coding sequence is TGCAGTGCTAGAGATGGGGGGATGAACACTGACGCTTTCTTT. Translating it yields CSARDGGMNTDAFF. V gene TRBV20-1 combines with J gene TRBJ1-1; perhaps TRBD1 as D (5 bases). The CDR3 loop spans 14 amino acids. Germline CDR1 DFQATT, CDR2 SNEGSKA (reference sequence).

On this clonotype itself: An end of the junction does not agree with germline; a read error may underlie this. The chain uses TRBV27 and TRBJ2-3, with a possible D match to TRBD2 (5 bases). The germline V gene has CDR1 MNHEY and CDR2 SMNVEV (reference sequence). The CDR3 sequence is 17 residues long. CDR3 coding DNA: TGTGCCAGCAAATTAAGGGCGGGTACCCCTAGCACAAATACGCAGTATTTT. As protein: CASKLRAGTPSTNTQYF.

This clonotype came up many times. J is TRBJ2-1 and V is TRBV5-1, with D tentatively TRBD2 (6 bases). CDR3 length: 16 residues. Germline V gene lookup returns CDR1 SGHRS and CDR2 YFSETQ. V lost 4 bases and J lost 4, with 18 bases in between. This chain's CDR3 is CASSNSGTAEYNEQFF. For the CDR3, the DNA is TGCGCCAGCAGCAACTCCGGGACTGCAGAGTACAATGAGCAGTTCTTC.

This clonotype has at least ten counts. The chain employs TRBV18 and TRBJ2-1; tentative D call: TRBD1 (5 bases). Between the trimmed V and J ends, which lost 3 bases and 6 bases, there was a span of 18 bases. Germline lookup yields CDR1 KGHSH and CDR2 LQKENI. This CDR3 is 16 amino acids long. In DNA form, the CDR3 reads TGTGCCAGCTCACCTAGACTGGGGCCTGGCGCCAATGAGCAGTTCTTC. This codes for CASSPRLGPGANEQFF. Drawing the rest from reference TRBV18 and TRBJ2-1, the complete variable domain is NAGVMQNPRHLVRRRGQEARLRCSPMKGHSHVYWYRQLPEEGLKFMVYLQKENIIDESGMPKERFSAEFPKEGPSILRIQQVVRGDSAAYFCASSPRLGPGANEQFFGPGTRLTVL.

This clonotype has at least ten counts. The J gene is TRBJ1-6, the V gene TRBV4-1, with 9 nucleotides matching TRBD1. The V and J ends lost 0 bases and 11 bases, in that order; junction bases with no gene match: 8. Germline lookup yields CDR1 MGHRA and CDR2 YSYEKL. The CDR3 has 16 amino acids. CDR3 sequence reads: CASSQDVGTGRTPLHF. CDR3 sequence (DNA): TGCGCCAGCAGCCAAGATGTGGGGACAGGGAGGACACCCCTCCACTTT.

This clonotype was counted ten times or more. The gene calls are TRBV5-6 and TRBJ1-5; possible D gene TRBD1, 5 bases. The ends were cut back, 1 base at V and 1 base at J, with 15 bases in the middle. Germline V gene lookup returns CDR1 SGHDT and CDR2 YYEEEE. CDR3 length: 17 amino acids. Written as DNA, the CDR3 is TGTGCCAGCAGCTTGTGGGGGGGATGGTGGAGCAATCAGCCCCAGCATTTT. Protein product: CASSLWGGWWSNQPQHF. The full variable domain, completed using reference TRBV5-6 and TRBJ1-5, is DAGVTQSPTHLIKTRGQQVTLRCSPKSGHDTVSWYQQALGQGPQFIFQYYEEEERQRGNFPDRFSGHQFPNYSSELNVNALLLGDSALYLCASSLWGGWWSNQPQHFGDGTRLSIL.

This clonotype was seen many times. The rearrangement links TRBV7-9 to TRBJ2-3; D unresolved. V dropped 0 bases and J dropped 5 bases, with 3 bases sitting between them. From germline, CDR1 is SEHNR and CDR2 FQNEAQ (reference sequence). The CDR3 sequence is 12 residues long. The CDR3, as DNA: TGTGCCAGCAGCTTAGCCAGAGATACGCAGTATTTT. This gives the protein CASSLARDTQYF.

In this sample, this clonotype turned up a few times. The rearrangement joins TRBV28 to TRBJ2-3; D not certain. This CDR3 has 15 residues. In germline, CDR1 is MDHEN, CDR2 SYDVKM. Trimming pared 3 bases from V and 1 base from J, leaving 11 bases between. CDR3 sequence: CASSFYGPRTDTQYF. The CDR3 region has the DNA TGTGCCAGCAGTTTTTACGGTCCTCGCACAGATACGCAGTATTTT. The whole variable domain, filled in from reference TRBV28 and TRBJ2-3, reads DVKVTQSSRYLVKRTGEKVFLECVQDMDHENMFWYRQDPGLGLRLIYFSYDVKMKEKGDIPEGYSVSREKKERFSLILESASTNQTSMYLCASSFYGPRTDTQYFGPGTRLTVL.

Only a few counts were recorded for this clonotype. V gene TRBV2 combines with J gene TRBJ2-7, with 9 bases identical to TRBD2. Germline CDR1 is SNHLY and CDR2 is FYNNEI. The CDR3 loop spans 14 amino acids. Germline trimming cut 6 bases from V and 3 bases from J; bases unmatched to any gene: 6. The CDR3 coding sequence is TGTGCCAGCAGGGCGACTAGCGGATACTACGAGCAGTACTTC. This translates into CASRATSGYYEQYF.

The V call is TRBV21-1, the J call TRBJ2-3. TRBV21-1 is classified as a pseudogene. This CDR3 is built from 14 residues. CDR3 DNA sequence: TGTGCCAGCAGCAAGAGACACAGCACAGATACGCAGTATTTT. It translates to CASSKRHSTDTQYF.

Only a few counts were recorded for this clonotype. The V call is TRBV4-3, the J call TRBJ2-1; no clear D gene. Trimming stripped 0 bases from V and 6 bases from J, with 12 bases between. The CDR3 extends over 15 amino acids. The germline V gene encodes CDR1 LGHNA and CDR2 YSLEER. CDR3 in amino acids: CASSQEGYITNEQFF. As DNA, the CDR3 is TGCGCCAGCAGCCAAGAGGGGTACATAACCAATGAGCAGTTCTTC.

This clonotype was found many times. This rearrangement joins TRBV28 to TRBJ2-1; 7 positions agree with TRBD1. Germline assignment: CDR1 MDHEN and CDR2 SYDVKM. The junction had 5 bases not matched to a gene; V was cut back by 6 bases and J by 6 bases. The CDR3 is 13 residues long. Here the CDR3 DNA reads TGTGCCAGCAGCCCGACAGGGAGCAATGAGCAGTTCTTC. This translates into CASSPTGSNEQFF.

This clonotype has ten or more counts. The chain combines TRBV4-3 with TRBJ2-7; D is undetermined. Trimming left V 2 bases short and J 6 bases short, with 11 bases between. Looked up from germline, CDR1 is LGHNA and CDR2 is YSLEER. CDR3 size: 13 residues. The CDR3 DNA reads as TGCGCCAGCAGCCAACTAAGGACGGGCGAGCAGTACTTC. It is translated as CASSQLRTGEQYF.

There are a few counts of this clonotype. The chain couples TRBV6-5 to TRBJ1-1; D not resolved. The CDR3 consists of 14 residues. CDR1 and CDR2 (germline): MNHEY, SVGAGI. V was clipped by 6 bases and J by 1 base, with 12 bases between them. CDR3 nucleotides: TGTGCCAGCAGCACCTGGCCCCGGAACACTGAAGCTTTCTTT. Translating gives CASSTWPRNTEAFF.

This clonotype was detected ten times or more. CDR3 protein: CASSSISGRAWGDTQYF. In DNA form, the CDR3 reads TGTGCCAGCAGCTCCATTAGCGGGAGGGCTTGGGGAGATACGCAGTATTTT. This chain joins TRBV7-9 and TRBJ2-3; 11 bases agree with TRBD2. Looked up from germline, CDR1 is SEHNR and CDR2 is FQNEAQ (reference sequence). This CDR3 is built from 17 residues. Unmatched junction bases numbered 11, after V lost 4 bases and J lost 5 bases.

The chain carries TRBV29-1 and TRBJ2-7, with 8 bases fitting TRBD1. CDR1 is SQVTM, CDR2 ANQGSEA, per germline. The CDR3 covers 12 residues. Germline trimming cut 6 bases from V and 4 bases from J; bases unmatched to any gene: 5. The CDR3 protein is CSVSTGGYEQYF. CDR3 bases: TGCAGCGTGAGCACAGGGGGTTACGAGCAGTACTTC.